These T cell receptor beta chains were read from a single sample in a study of OX40 agonist ivuxolimab in advanced cancers. The table came from immunoSEQ multiplex PCR; TCRdb's copy has only in-frame clones and leaves some out. The sample shows 25,000 to 35,000 clones, approximately 91% of them seen only once. Sequencing used CD4+ or CD8+ T cells sorted from blood, obtained in a trial of the OX40 agonist ivuxolimab. The receptors shown here come from an adult with an advanced solid tumor such as melanoma, head and neck, liver or kidney cancer. The CDR3 runs from the conserved cysteine through the conserved F or W. D genes are given only for firm matches. The size entry is marked missing in some rows and otherwise reads once, few, many or a size class.

abundance: -
j_gene: TRBJ1-2
v_gene: TRBV4-3
d_gene: -
CDR3aa: CASSQNLDTPGSGYTF
CDR3nt: TGCGCCAGCAGCCAGAACCTAGACACGCCTGGGAGTGGCTACACCTTC

abundance: -
j_gene: TRBJ1-4
v_gene: TRBV5-6
d_gene: -
CDR3aa: CASSPRSGRLFF
CDR3nt: TGTGCCAGCAGCCCACGCTCAGGGAGACTGTTTTTT

abundance: -
j_gene: TRBJ1-1
v_gene: TRBV18
d_gene: TRBD1
CDR3aa: CASSLGTGHIQKNTEAFF
CDR3nt: TGCGCCAGCTCATTGGGGACAGGGCACATTCAAAAGAACACTGAAGCTTTCTTT

abundance: -
j_gene: TRBJ2-1
v_gene: TRBV2
d_gene: TRBD1
CDR3aa: CASSPGQGGYNEQFF
CDR3nt: TGTGCCAGCAGTCCCGGACAGGGGGGATACAATGAGCAGTTCTTC

abundance: -
j_gene: TRBJ2-7
v_gene: TRBV27
d_gene: TRBD2
CDR3aa: CASSPGLADPSYEQYF
CDR3nt: TGTGCCAGCAGTCCGGGACTAGCGGACCCCTCCTACGAGCAGTACTTC

abundance: -
j_gene: TRBJ2-1
v_gene: TRBV7-9
d_gene: TRBD1
CDR3aa: CASSTTEDRGKTYNEQFF
CDR3nt: TGTGCCAGCAGCACTACTGAAGACAGGGGCAAGACCTACAATGAGCAGTTCTTC

abundance: -
j_gene: TRBJ1-5
v_gene: TRBV30
d_gene: TRBD1
CDR3aa: CAWSVGGSTLHF
CDR3nt: TGTGCCTGGAGTGTAGGGGGCTCAACTTTGCATTTT

abundance: -
j_gene: TRBJ2-7
v_gene: TRBV4-3
d_gene: -
CDR3aa: CASSQDVGLREQYF
CDR3nt: TGCGCCAGCAGCCAGGACGTGGGGTTGCGGGAGCAGTACTTC

abundance: -
j_gene: TRBJ1-1
v_gene: TRBV28
d_gene: -
CDR3aa: CASSPTHRSYTEAFF
CDR3nt: TGTGCCAGCAGTCCCACGCACCGATCCTACACTGAAGCTTTCTTT

abundance: few
j_gene: TRBJ2-5
v_gene: TRBV27
d_gene: -
CDR3aa: CASLFGETQYF
CDR3nt: TGTGCCAGCCTTTTTGGGGAGACCCAGTACTTC

abundance: -
j_gene: TRBJ2-1
v_gene: TRBV19
d_gene: -
CDR3aa: CASSIYFGSGGIHNEQFF
CDR3nt: TGTGCCAGTAGTATCTATTTTGGGAGTGGGGGGATTCACAATGAGCAGTTCTTC

abundance: -
j_gene: TRBJ2-3
v_gene: TRBV4-3
d_gene: TRBD2
CDR3aa: CASSQGTSGRDTQYF
CDR3nt: TGCGCCAGCAGCCAAGGGACTAGCGGGAGGGATACGCAGTATTTT

abundance: -
j_gene: TRBJ1-1
v_gene: TRBV15
d_gene: -
CDR3aa: CATSRDHTEAFF
CDR3nt: TGTGCCACCAGCAGAGATCACACTGAAGCTTTCTTT

abundance: -
j_gene: TRBJ1-4
v_gene: TRBV11-2
d_gene: -
CDR3aa: CASSFGTTDNEKLFF
CDR3nt: TGTGCCAGCAGCTTCGGGACAACGGATAATGAAAAACTGTTTTTT

abundance: -
j_gene: TRBJ2-3
v_gene: TRBV4-3
d_gene: -
CDR3aa: CASSQDLYTDTQYF
CDR3nt: TGCGCCAGCAGCCAAGACCTTTATACAGATACGCAGTATTTT

abundance: -
j_gene: TRBJ1-1
v_gene: TRBV21-1
d_gene: -
CDR3aa: CAAGWGAGDVEAFF
CDR3nt: TGTGCCGCCGGGTGGGGGGCAGGGGATGTTGAAGCTTTCTTT

abundance: once
j_gene: TRBJ2-5
v_gene: TRBV9
d_gene: TRBD2
CDR3aa: CASSASGLAGVETQYF
CDR3nt: TGTGCCAGCAGCGCGTCGGGACTAGCGGGAGTTGAGACCCAGTACTTC

abundance: -
j_gene: TRBJ2-1
v_gene: TRBV6-5
d_gene: -
CDR3aa: CASSYFLGVNEQFF
CDR3nt: TGTGCCAGCAGTTACTTTCTGGGGGTCAATGAGCAGTTCTTC

abundance: -
j_gene: TRBJ2-3
v_gene: TRBV4-1
d_gene: TRBD2
CDR3aa: CASSLNRGLEIPEGTDTQYF
CDR3nt: TGCGCCAGCAGCCTAAATCGGGGACTAGAAATCCCGGAAGGCACAGATACGCAGTATTTT

abundance: -
j_gene: TRBJ2-4
v_gene: TRBV28
d_gene: TRBD2
CDR3aa: CASSLSRGLLNIQYF
CDR3nt: TGTGCCAGCAGTTTATCGAGGGGACTATTGAACATTCAGTACTTC

abundance: -
j_gene: TRBJ2-7
v_gene: TRBV4-2
d_gene: -
CDR3aa: CASSRYGTLYEQYF
CDR3nt: TGTGCCAGCAGCAGATACGGGACACTCTACGAGCAGTACTTC

abundance: -
j_gene: TRBJ2-3
v_gene: TRBV9
d_gene: -
CDR3aa: CASSVSTGADTQYF
CDR3nt: TGTGCCAGCAGCGTTTCTACGGGAGCAGATACGCAGTATTTT

abundance: medium-sized
j_gene: TRBJ2-7
v_gene: TRBV4-1
d_gene: -
CDR3aa: CASSPGGRYYEQYF
CDR3nt: TGCGCCAGCAGCCCGGGGGGCAGGTACTACGAGCAGTACTTC

abundance: once
j_gene: TRBJ1-4
v_gene: TRBV6-1
d_gene: TRBD1
CDR3aa: CARRGQGGNEKLFF
CDR3nt: TGTGCCAGACGCGGACAGGGGGGTAATGAAAAACTGTTTTTT

abundance: -
j_gene: TRBJ1-4
v_gene: TRBV4-1
d_gene: -
CDR3aa: CASSHLQLDNEKLFF
CDR3nt: TGCGCCAGCAGCCACCTACAGTTAGATAATGAAAAACTGTTTTTT

abundance: -
j_gene: TRBJ2-1
v_gene: TRBV18
d_gene: -
CDR3aa: CASSPPQTYNEQFF
CDR3nt: TGTGCCAGCTCACCACCCCAGACCTACAATGAGCAGTTCTTC

abundance: -
j_gene: TRBJ2-7
v_gene: TRBV5-1
d_gene: TRBD1
CDR3aa: CASSPAGTGLLEQYF
CDR3nt: TGCGCCAGCAGCCCGGCCGGGACAGGGTTACTCGAGCAGTACTTC

abundance: -
j_gene: TRBJ2-3
v_gene: TRBV6-5
d_gene: -
CDR3aa: CASSTTGTPTDTQYF
CDR3nt: TGTGCCAGCAGTACCACCGGGACCCCCACAGATACGCAGTATTTT

abundance: -
j_gene: TRBJ2-1
v_gene: TRBV28
d_gene: TRBD1
CDR3aa: CANPPGGGTYNEQFF
CDR3nt: TGTGCCAACCCCCCAGGGGGCGGAACTTACAATGAGCAGTTCTTC

abundance: -
j_gene: TRBJ1-4
v_gene: TRBV6-6
d_gene: TRBD1
CDR3aa: CASSVTGEGDEKLFF
CDR3nt: TGTGCCAGCAGTGTCACAGGGGAAGGAGACGAAAAACTGTTTTTT

abundance: -
j_gene: TRBJ1-3
v_gene: TRBV15
d_gene: -
CDR3aa: CATSRDRGTVDTIYF
CDR3nt: TGTGCCACCAGCAGAGATAGAGGCACCGTTGACACCATATATTTT

abundance: -
j_gene: TRBJ2-6
v_gene: TRBV9
d_gene: -
CDR3aa: CASSSGAGGANVLTF
CDR3nt: TGTGCCAGCAGCTCGGGAGCGGGTGGGGCCAACGTCCTGACTTTC

abundance: few
j_gene: TRBJ2-1
v_gene: TRBV5-6
d_gene: -
CDR3aa: CASSLEIDIHNEQFF
CDR3nt: TGTGCCAGCAGCTTGGAAATCGACATACACAATGAGCAGTTCTTC

abundance: -
j_gene: TRBJ2-7
v_gene: TRBV6-1
d_gene: TRBD2
CDR3aa: CASSEESSGSHEQYF
CDR3nt: TGTGCCAGCAGTGAAGAGTCTAGCGGGAGTCACGAGCAGTACTTC

abundance: -
j_gene: TRBJ2-5
v_gene: TRBV10-3
d_gene: -
CDR3aa: CAIGTEQETQYF
CDR3nt: TGTGCCATCGGAACGGAGCAAGAGACCCAGTACTTC